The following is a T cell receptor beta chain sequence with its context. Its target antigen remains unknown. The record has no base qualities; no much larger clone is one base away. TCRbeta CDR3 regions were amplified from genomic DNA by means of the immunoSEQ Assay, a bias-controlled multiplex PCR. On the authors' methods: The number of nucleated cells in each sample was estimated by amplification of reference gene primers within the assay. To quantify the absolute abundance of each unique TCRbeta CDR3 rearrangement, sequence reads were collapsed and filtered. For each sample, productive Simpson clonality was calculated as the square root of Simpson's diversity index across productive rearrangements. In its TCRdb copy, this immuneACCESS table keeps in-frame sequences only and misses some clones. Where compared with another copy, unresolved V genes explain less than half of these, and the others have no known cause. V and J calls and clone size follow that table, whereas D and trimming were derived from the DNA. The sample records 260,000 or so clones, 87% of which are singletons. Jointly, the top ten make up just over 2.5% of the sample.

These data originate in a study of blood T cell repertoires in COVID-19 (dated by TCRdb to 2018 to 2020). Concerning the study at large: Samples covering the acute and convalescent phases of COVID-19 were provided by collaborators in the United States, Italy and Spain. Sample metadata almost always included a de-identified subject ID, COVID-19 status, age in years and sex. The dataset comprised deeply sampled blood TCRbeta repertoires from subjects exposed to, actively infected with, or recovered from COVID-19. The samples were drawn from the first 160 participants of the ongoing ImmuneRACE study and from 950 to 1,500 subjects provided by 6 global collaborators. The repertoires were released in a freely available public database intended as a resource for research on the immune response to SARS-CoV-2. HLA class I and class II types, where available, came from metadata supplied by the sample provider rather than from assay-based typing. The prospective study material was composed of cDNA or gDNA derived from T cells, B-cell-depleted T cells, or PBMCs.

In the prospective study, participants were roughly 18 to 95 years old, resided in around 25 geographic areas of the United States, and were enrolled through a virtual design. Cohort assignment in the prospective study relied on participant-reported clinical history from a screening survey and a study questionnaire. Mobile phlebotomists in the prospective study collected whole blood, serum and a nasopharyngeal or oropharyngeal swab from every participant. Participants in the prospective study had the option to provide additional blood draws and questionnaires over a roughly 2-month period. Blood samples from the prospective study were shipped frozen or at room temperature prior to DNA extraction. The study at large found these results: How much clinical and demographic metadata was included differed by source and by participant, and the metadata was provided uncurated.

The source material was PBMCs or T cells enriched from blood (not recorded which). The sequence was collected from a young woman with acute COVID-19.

The CDR3 region: CASSPLIGTVGGAGDEQYF. The sequenced DNA: TGCGCCAGCAGCCCCCTCATTGGAACAGTCGGCGGGGCGGGGGACGAGCAGTACTTC. The chain is encoded by TRBV4-3 joined to TRBJ2-7; TRBD2 matches 7 bases in the middle. Clipping removes 4 bases from V and 5 bases from J, with 23 as the unmatched junction base count. Looking up the germline V gene yields CDR1 LGHNA and CDR2 YSLEER. There are 19 amino acids in the CDR3, from cysteine to phenylalanine inclusive. The read is trimmed to its CDR3 DNA, 57 bases read in frame from base 1.